These T cell receptor beta chains were read from a single sample in a study of cytomegalovirus exposure and HLA in healthy donors. Sequencing was performed with immunoSEQ multiplex PCR; in TCRdb, only in-frame clones are kept and a portion is missing. The table has about 110,000 clones, over 65% seen once. The sequencing input was PBMCs. The receptors were sampled from a woman in her 30s in good health and CMV-seronegative. Both conserved end residues are part of each CDR3. Fields, in order: D gene, V gene, CDR3 length, clone size, CDR3 protein. A D gene is named only where the DNA matches it firmly. Some rows have no size entry. The others give once, few or many, or a class for an expanded clone.

d_gene: TRBD2; v_gene: TRBV25-1; len: 15; abundance: once; CDR3aa: CASSEPGLDSYEQYF
d_gene: TRBD1; v_gene: TRBV15; len: 16; abundance: .; CDR3aa: CATSRATGTGDQPQHF
d_gene: .; v_gene: TRBV13; len: 15; abundance: .; CDR3aa: CASSLGAELSYEQYF
d_gene: .; v_gene: TRBV29-1; len: 12; abundance: .; CDR3aa: CSVGAGWSEQFF
d_gene: TRBD2; v_gene: TRBV6-5; len: 15; abundance: .; CDR3aa: CASRGETGGLFEQFF
d_gene: TRBD2; v_gene: TRBV11-3; len: 13; abundance: .; CDR3aa: CASSWTSGGEQYF
d_gene: TRBD1; v_gene: TRBV18; len: 15; abundance: .; CDR3aa: CASSPTRQGFTEAFF
d_gene: .; v_gene: TRBV6-4; len: 13; abundance: .; CDR3aa: CASSLGPNTEAFF
d_gene: TRBD1; v_gene: TRBV5-1; len: 14; abundance: .; CDR3aa: CASSSTGVIDEQYF
d_gene: TRBD1; v_gene: TRBV5-6; len: 15; abundance: .; CDR3aa: CASSGRDRENSPLHF
d_gene: TRBD2; v_gene: TRBV4-2; len: 17; abundance: .; CDR3aa: CASSGALGGSQNYEQFF
d_gene: .; v_gene: TRBV29-1; len: 13; abundance: .; CDR3aa: CSVRQADGETQYF
d_gene: TRBD1; v_gene: TRBV30; len: 13; abundance: .; CDR3aa: CAWTQTGGTEAFF
d_gene: .; v_gene: TRBV11-3; len: 16; abundance: .; CDR3aa: CASSDRTGSSGNTIYF
d_gene: .; v_gene: TRBV28; len: 14; abundance: .; CDR3aa: CASSFVGDNQPQHF
d_gene: .; v_gene: TRBV7-8; len: 13; abundance: .; CDR3aa: CASSRRGNTEAFF
d_gene: TRBD1; v_gene: TRBV7-2; len: 13; abundance: .; CDR3aa: CASKKTGVTEAFF
d_gene: TRBD2; v_gene: TRBV28; len: 15; abundance: .; CDR3aa: CASSRGAGGPETQYF
d_gene: TRBD1; v_gene: TRBV15; len: 16; abundance: .; CDR3aa: CATSRGFGTGNTEAFF
d_gene: .; v_gene: TRBV6-4; len: 15; abundance: .; CDR3aa: CASSASSGLSIEQFF
d_gene: .; v_gene: TRBV13; len: 14; abundance: few; CDR3aa: CASSLAGLNEKLFF
d_gene: .; v_gene: TRBV6-1; len: 13; abundance: .; CDR3aa: CASSEALDLKLFF
d_gene: .; v_gene: TRBV6-5; len: 14; abundance: once; CDR3aa: CASSYSGESSPLHF
d_gene: .; v_gene: TRBV7-2; len: 16; abundance: .; CDR3aa: CASSLAGGPISYEQYF
d_gene: TRBD1; v_gene: TRBV7-9; len: 14; abundance: .; CDR3aa: CASSWDRDLDEQYF
d_gene: .; v_gene: TRBV7-9; len: 14; abundance: medium-sized; CDR3aa: CASRLAGLGNEQFF
d_gene: TRBD2; v_gene: TRBV6-5; len: 15; abundance: .; CDR3aa: CASSYSTSGNNEQFF
d_gene: .; v_gene: TRBV6-5; len: 15; abundance: .; CDR3aa: CASSLHQGMNTEAFF
d_gene: TRBD1; v_gene: TRBV4-3; len: 16; abundance: .; CDR3aa: CASSQRTGGLNTEAFF
d_gene: TRBD1; v_gene: TRBV11-3; len: 18; abundance: .; CDR3aa: CASSFKTGTYSGANVLTF
d_gene: .; v_gene: TRBV7-8; len: 16; abundance: .; CDR3aa: CASSSTPQGVSYGYTF
d_gene: TRBD1; v_gene: TRBV30; len: 14; abundance: .; CDR3aa: CAWSAGTGDYGYTF
d_gene: .; v_gene: TRBV7-9; len: 10; abundance: .; CDR3aa: CASRGETQYF
d_gene: .; v_gene: TRBV6-1; len: 16; abundance: .; CDR3aa: CASSENGVRPTSEAFF
d_gene: TRBD2; v_gene: TRBV7-2; len: 15; abundance: .; CDR3aa: CASSLVAGGTDTQYF
d_gene: TRBD2; v_gene: TRBV28; len: 16; abundance: .; CDR3aa: CASSFSLAGLSYEQYF
d_gene: .; v_gene: TRBV27; len: 14; abundance: .; CDR3aa: CASSPRTNGNTIYF
d_gene: .; v_gene: TRBV19; len: 13; abundance: .; CDR3aa: CASSMGQGLPLHF
d_gene: .; v_gene: TRBV9; len: 12; abundance: .; CDR3aa: CASSPIGGEAFF
d_gene: .; v_gene: TRBV29-1; len: 17; abundance: .; CDR3aa: CSVAGTPKRANTGELFF
d_gene: TRBD1; v_gene: TRBV7-2; len: 13; abundance: .; CDR3aa: CASSYRGDQPQHF
d_gene: TRBD2; v_gene: TRBV28; len: 15; abundance: .; CDR3aa: CASSFRFSGSDIQYF
d_gene: .; v_gene: TRBV15; len: 14; abundance: .; CDR3aa: CATSRVAGMVEQYF
d_gene: TRBD1; v_gene: TRBV19; len: 13; abundance: .; CDR3aa: CASTTDRGYEQYF
d_gene: .; v_gene: TRBV28; len: 12; abundance: .; CDR3aa: CASSFSGQPQHF
d_gene: .; v_gene: TRBV19; len: 14; abundance: .; CDR3aa: CASSPQGAGYGYTF